These 22 T cell receptor beta chains came from one sample sequenced in a study of naive and memory T cell subsets. Two oligonucleotides, mixed equimolar, formed the beta constant-region primer covering TRBC1 and TRBC2. The ligated cDNA underwent four PCR rounds using SP2 and nested alpha and beta constant-region primers. TCRdb recomputed calls from the UMI-ligation and nested PCR reads with MiXCR, one row per CDR3 protein. The top ten clones hold 0.95% to 1.5% of a sample with just over 80,000 distinct CDR3 sequences, 9% of them seen once. The sample consisted of naive CD8+ T cells from blood. The receptors come from a human donor in good health.

This clonotype was observed a handful of times. The CDR3 here is CASSRGIADTQYF. The CDR3 coding sequence is TGTGCCAGCAGCCGGGGGATTGCAGATACGCAGTATTTT. V usage is TRBV27 and J usage is TRBJ2-3; D possibly corresponds to TRBD2 (6 bases). The CDR3 consists of 13 residues. V was pared by 6 bases and J by 4 bases, with 11 bases between. In germline, CDR1 is MNHEY, CDR2 SMNVEV (reference sequence).

The chain recombines TRBV9 with TRBJ1-6, with D uncertain. Trimming took off 0 bases at V and 0 bases at J, with 4 bases between the two ends. The CDR3 has 15 residues. Germline CDR1 and CDR2: SGDLS and YYNGEE. The CDR3 region is CASSVADSYNSPLHF. The CDR3 nucleotides are TGTGCCAGCAGCGTAGCTGACTCCTATAATTCACCCCTCCACTTT.

V and J are TRBV9 and TRBJ2-6, with 8 bases that match TRBD2. After removal of 6 bases from V and 0 bases from J, the junction contained 5 bases not matched to a gene. In germline, CDR1 is SGDLS, CDR2 YYNGEE. The CDR3 has 16 residues. The CDR3 spells CASTPGGLSGANVLTF. DNA for the CDR3: TGTGCCAGCACCCCGGGGGGGCTCTCTGGGGCCAACGTCCTGACTTTC. The full variable domain, with the rest looked up from reference TRBV9 and TRBJ2-6, is DSGVTQTPKHLITATGQRVTLRCSPRSGDLSVYWYQQSLDQGLQFLIQYYNGEERAKGNILERFSAQQFPDLHSELNLSSLELGDSALYFCASTPGGLSGANVLTFGAGSRLTVL.

As DNA, the CDR3 is TGTGCCAGCAGTCCCCTATACCCCTCAGGGGCTCTTCAGCCCCAGCATTTT. It encodes CASSPLYPSGALQPQHF. The rearrangement links TRBV28 to TRBJ1-5; TRBD1 might be the D (6 bases). The CDR3 has 17 amino acids. Trimming shortened V by 5 bases and J by 6 bases, and 23 bases separated the two germline ends. Germline assignment: CDR1 MDHEN and CDR2 SYDVKM.

The rearrangement joins TRBV9 to TRBJ2-3; 8 bases are a match to TRBD1. CDR1 SGDLS and CDR2 YYNGEE come from the germline V gene. This CDR3 region has 15 residues. The V gene end was trimmed by 1 base and the J gene end by 2 bases; junction bases not matched to a gene: 3. The CDR3 protein is CASSVTTGATDTQYF. The CDR3 region has the DNA TGTGCCAGCAGCGTAACGACAGGGGCCACAGATACGCAGTATTTT.

This clonotype was found many times. The chain recombines TRBV7-6 with TRBJ2-5; perhaps D is TRBD1 or TRBD2 (5 bases each). This CDR3 comprises 19 residues. V was clipped by 7 bases and J by 5 bases, with 32 bases between them. Germline CDR1 SGHVS, CDR2 FNYEAQ. The CDR3 nucleotides are TGTGCCAGCAACCAGCGTGGGGCACCCCTCCGGGCGGAGGCGGAGACCCAGTACTTC. Its translation is CASNQRGAPLRAEAETQYF.

This chain connects TRBV27 to TRBJ2-3; D perhaps matches TRBD1 (6 bases). The CDR3 length is 14 residues. Germline assignment: CDR1 MNHEY and CDR2 SMNVEV (reference sequence). V lost 3 bases and J 2 bases, leaving 9 bases between the germline ends. The CDR3 region is CASSLGTNTDTQYF. The CDR3 region has the DNA TGTGCCAGCAGTTTGGGGACAAACACAGATACGCAGTATTTT.

This clonotype was detected many times. The genes are TRBV20-1 and TRBJ2-7; D is perhaps TRBD1 or TRBD2 (7 bases each). From germline, CDR1 is DFQATT and CDR2 SNEGSKA (reference sequence). V gave up 6 bases and J gave up 2 bases, with 17 bases separating them. The CDR3 spans 14 residues. CDR3 region: CSAPSGDRAYEQYF. In DNA, the CDR3 is TGCAGTGCCCCTAGCGGCGACAGGGCCTACGAGCAGTACTTC.

V is TRBV10-3 and J is TRBJ2-3; D assignment may be TRBD1 or TRBD2 (5 bases each). Germline V gene data show CDR1 as ENHRY and CDR2 as SYGVKD. The germline V and J ends were trimmed by 6 bases and 4 bases, with 11 bases remaining between them. The length of the CDR3 is 13 residues. DNA for the CDR3: TGTGCCATCAGGGAGAGGGACGCAGATACGCAGTATTTT. This codes for CAIRERDADTQYF.

This clonotype was found many times. The chain uses TRBV7-9 and TRBJ2-7; tentatively, D is TRBD1 (6 bases). Trimming pared 3 bases from V and 3 bases from J, leaving 9 bases between. Germline V CDR1 and CDR2: SEHNR, FQNEAQ (reference sequence). This CDR3 contains 13 residues. The DNA of the CDR3 is TGTGCCAGCAGCTTGACAGGAGTCTACGAGCAGTACTTC. Its translation is CASSLTGVYEQYF.

Only a few counts were recorded for this clonotype. V and J are TRBV29-1 and TRBJ2-2; possibly TRBD2 for D (5 bases). The CDR3 is made up of 13 amino acids. Trimming took 3 bases from V and 2 from J, leaving 7 bases between them. Germline V gene sequence: CDR1 SQVTM, CDR2 ANQGSEA. The CDR3, as DNA: TGCAGCGTTGACCGGGAAAACACCGGGGAGCTGTTTTTT. It translates to CSVDRENTGELFF.

This clonotype was seen ten or more times. The rearrangement uses TRBV6-5 and TRBJ1-1; tentative D call: TRBD1 (5 bases). In germline, CDR1 is MNHEY, CDR2 SVGAGI. CDR3 length equals 13 residues. V was trimmed by 2 bases and J by 5 bases, leaving 9 bases between them. The CDR3 nucleotides read TGTGCCAGCAGTTACGCACAGGTGACTGAAGCTTTCTTT. Encoded protein: CASSYAQVTEAFF.

This rearrangement joins TRBV23-1 to TRBJ2-7; a weak D match, TRBD2 (6 bases). TRBV23-1 is recorded as an ORF, its role being uncertain. V was shortened by 8 bases and J by 4 bases, with 15 bases between the two germline ends. CDR3 length equals 13 residues. CDR3 in DNA: TGCGCCAGCCGGGGGAACCGGACTTACGAGCAGTACTTC. Protein product: CASRGNRTYEQYF.

This clonotype was seen many times. J is TRBJ2-7 and V is TRBV6-1; 7 nucleotides align to TRBD2. Germline V CDR1 and CDR2: MNHNS, SASEGT. V trimming: 5 bases; J trimming: 2 bases; junction bases outside the gene matches: 3. CDR3 length: 13 residues. The CDR3 spells CASSLGLAYEQYF. The CDR3 coding sequence is TGTGCCAGCAGTCTTGGACTAGCCTACGAGCAGTACTTC.

This clonotype was observed at least ten times. CDR3 DNA: TGCAGCGTTGAAGCCGGCCGCGGTGCCTTCTATGGCTACACCTTC. Protein: CSVEAGRGAFYGYTF. The chain recombines TRBV29-1 with TRBJ1-2; D not certain. With 1 base removed from V and 4 bases from J, the gap between germline ends came to 16 bases. This CDR3 spans 15 amino acids. Germline V CDR1 and CDR2: SQVTM, ANQGSEA.

The CDR3 loop reads CASSISAGVKETQYF. The CDR3 DNA sequence: TGTGCCAGCAGCATATCAGCGGGAGTAAAAGAGACCCAGTACTTC. J is TRBJ2-5 and V is TRBV28, with 8 bases lining up with TRBD2. The CDR3 runs to 15 residues. Germline CDR1 and CDR2: MDHEN and SYDVKM. V trimming: 6 bases; J trimming: 3 bases; junction bases outside the gene matches: 9.

The chain uses TRBV27 and TRBJ2-1; D is unresolved. The CDR3 totals 13 residues. In germline, CDR1 is MNHEY, CDR2 SMNVEV (reference sequence). The ends were cut back, 0 bases at V and 6 bases at J, with 6 bases in the middle. The CDR3 loop reads CASSLSAVNEQFF. The CDR3 region has the DNA TGTGCCAGCAGTTTATCTGCAGTCAATGAGCAGTTCTTC.

This clonotype was counted ten times or more. V usage is TRBV4-2 and J usage is TRBJ2-7; unclear D gene. CDR3 length equals 14 residues. The ends were cut back, 0 bases at V and 1 base at J, with 7 bases in the middle. The germline V gene encodes CDR1 LGHNA and CDR2 YNFKEQ. The chain's CDR3 is CASSQDTVSYEQYF. In DNA, the CDR3 is TGTGCCAGCAGCCAAGATACAGTTTCCTACGAGCAGTACTTC.

This clonotype has just a few counts. The CDR3 nucleotides read TGTGCCAGCAGGGGAAAGGTAACCGGGACACCCATCTCTGGGGCCAACGTCCTGACTTTC. Translated, it gives CASRGKVTGTPISGANVLTF. The genes are TRBV2 and TRBJ2-6; tentative D call: TRBD1 (6 bases). Germline V CDR1 and CDR2: SNHLY, FYNNEI. V was trimmed by 6 bases and J by 0 bases, leaving 24 bases between them. The CDR3 has 20 amino acids.

The J gene is TRBJ2-1, the V gene TRBV7-6, with D perhaps matching TRBD2 (6 bases). The germline V and J ends were trimmed by 4 bases and 8 bases, with 15 bases remaining between them. The germline V gene encodes CDR1 SGHVS and CDR2 FNYEAQ. This CDR3 comprises 14 residues. The CDR3 sequence is CASSSRGTQDEQFF. As DNA, the CDR3 is TGTGCCAGCAGCTCCCGCGGGACCCAGGATGAGCAGTTCTTC. The variable domain in full, completed from reference TRBV7-6 and TRBJ2-1, reads GAGVSQSPRYKVTKRGQDVALRCDPISGHVSLYWYRQALGQGPEFLTYFNYEAQQDKSGLPNDRFSAERPEGSISTLTIQRTEQRDSAMYRCASSSRGTQDEQFFGPGTRLTVL.

CDR3 nucleotides: TGTGCCAGCAGCTACGGATCGAAACGGGACAGTTGGTTTAACTATGGCTACACCTTC. Translation gives CASSYGSKRDSWFNYGYTF. The chain has TRBV6-1 and TRBJ1-2, with 7 bases that match TRBD1. The CDR3 is made up of 19 amino acids. Trimming took 6 bases from V and 1 from J; bases not matched to a gene: 20. In germline, CDR1 is MNHNS, CDR2 SASEGT.

V usage is TRBV15 and J usage is TRBJ2-7; TRBD2 agrees at 11 bases. The J segment lost 0 bases and the V segment lost 1 base, leaving 5 bases of the junction unmatched. The CDR3 totals 17 residues. Germline V lookup: CDR1 LNHNV, CDR2 YYDKDF (reference sequence). The CDR3 spells CATSRGLAGGSSYEQYF. The CDR3, as DNA: TGTGCCACCAGCAGAGGTCTAGCGGGAGGCAGCTCCTACGAGCAGTACTTC.